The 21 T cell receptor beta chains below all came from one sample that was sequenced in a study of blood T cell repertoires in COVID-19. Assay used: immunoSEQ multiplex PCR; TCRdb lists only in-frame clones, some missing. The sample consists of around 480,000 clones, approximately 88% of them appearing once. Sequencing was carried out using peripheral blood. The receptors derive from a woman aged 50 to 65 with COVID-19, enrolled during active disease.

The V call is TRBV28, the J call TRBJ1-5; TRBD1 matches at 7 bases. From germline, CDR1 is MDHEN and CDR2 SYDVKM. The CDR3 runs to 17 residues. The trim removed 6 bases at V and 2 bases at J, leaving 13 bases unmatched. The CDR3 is CASSMSLGGDGNQPQHF. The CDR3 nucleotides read TGTGCCAGCAGCATGTCCCTAGGGGGCGATGGCAATCAGCCCCAGCATTTT.

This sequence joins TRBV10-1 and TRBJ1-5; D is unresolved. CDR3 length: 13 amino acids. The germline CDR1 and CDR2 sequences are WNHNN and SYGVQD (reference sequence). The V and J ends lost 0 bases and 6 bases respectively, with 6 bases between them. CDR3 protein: CASSESIGQPQHF. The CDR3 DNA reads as TGCGCCAGCAGTGAGTCGATCGGTCAGCCCCAGCATTTT.

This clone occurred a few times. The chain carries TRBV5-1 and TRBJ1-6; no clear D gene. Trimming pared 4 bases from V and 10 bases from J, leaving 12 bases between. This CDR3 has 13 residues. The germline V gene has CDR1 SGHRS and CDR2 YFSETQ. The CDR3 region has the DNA TGCGCCAGCAGCGAGGAGGCCCTCTCACCCCTCCACTTT. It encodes CASSEEALSPLHF.

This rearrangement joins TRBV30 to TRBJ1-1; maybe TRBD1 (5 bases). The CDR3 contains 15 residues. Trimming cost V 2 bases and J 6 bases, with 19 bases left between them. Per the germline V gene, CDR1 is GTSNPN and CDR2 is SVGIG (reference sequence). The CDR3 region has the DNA TGTGCCTGGAGTACCGTTAGTAGGCAGGGATCTGAAGCTTTCTTT. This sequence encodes CAWSTVSRQGSEAFF.

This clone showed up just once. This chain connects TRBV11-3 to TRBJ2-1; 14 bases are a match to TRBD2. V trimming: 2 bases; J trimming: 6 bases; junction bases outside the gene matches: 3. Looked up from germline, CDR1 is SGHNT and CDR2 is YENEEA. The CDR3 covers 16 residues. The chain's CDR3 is CASSLRTSGGINEQFF. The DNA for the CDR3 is TGTGCCAGCAGCTTAAGGACTAGCGGGGGGATCAATGAGCAGTTCTTC.

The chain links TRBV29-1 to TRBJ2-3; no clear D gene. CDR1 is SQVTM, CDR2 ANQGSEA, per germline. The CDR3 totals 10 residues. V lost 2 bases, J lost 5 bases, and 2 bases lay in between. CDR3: CSVEQDTQYF. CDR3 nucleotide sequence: TGCAGCGTTGAACAAGATACGCAGTATTTT.

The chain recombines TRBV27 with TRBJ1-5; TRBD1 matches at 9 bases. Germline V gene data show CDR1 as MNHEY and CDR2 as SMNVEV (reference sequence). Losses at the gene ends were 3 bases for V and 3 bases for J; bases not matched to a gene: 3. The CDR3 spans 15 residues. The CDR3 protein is CASSFGTGINQPQHF. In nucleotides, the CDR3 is TGTGCCAGCAGTTTCGGGACAGGGATCAATCAGCCCCAGCATTTT.

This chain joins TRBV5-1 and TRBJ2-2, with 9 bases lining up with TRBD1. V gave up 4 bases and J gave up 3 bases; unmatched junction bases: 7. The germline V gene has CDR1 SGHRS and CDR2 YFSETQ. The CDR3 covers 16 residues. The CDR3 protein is CASSTLRQGDTGELFF. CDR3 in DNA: TGCGCCAGCAGCACACTTCGACAGGGGGACACCGGGGAGCTGTTTTTT.

The CDR3 is CASRDSKNYNEQFF. The DNA for the CDR3 is TGTGCCAGTAGGGACAGCAAAAATTACAATGAGCAGTTCTTC. The chain uses TRBV19 and TRBJ2-1; tentative D call: TRBD1 (6 bases). Germline CDR1 LNHDA, CDR2 SQIVND (reference sequence). The CDR3 length is 14 residues. V lost 6 bases, J lost 4 bases, and 13 bases lay in between.

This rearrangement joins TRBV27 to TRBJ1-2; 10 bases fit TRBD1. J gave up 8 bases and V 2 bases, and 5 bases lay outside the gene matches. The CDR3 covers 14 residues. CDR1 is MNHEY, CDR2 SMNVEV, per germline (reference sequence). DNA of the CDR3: TGTGCCAGCAGTTTAAACGACAGGGGGCTCGGCTACACCTTC. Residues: CASSLNDRGLGYTF.

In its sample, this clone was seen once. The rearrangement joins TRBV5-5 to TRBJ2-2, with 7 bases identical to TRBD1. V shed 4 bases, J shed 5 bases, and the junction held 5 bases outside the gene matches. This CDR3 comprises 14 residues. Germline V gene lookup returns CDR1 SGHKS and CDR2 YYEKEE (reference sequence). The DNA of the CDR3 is TGTGCCAGCAGCCGCGACAGGGCAACCGGGGAGCTGTTTTTT. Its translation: CASSRDRATGELFF.

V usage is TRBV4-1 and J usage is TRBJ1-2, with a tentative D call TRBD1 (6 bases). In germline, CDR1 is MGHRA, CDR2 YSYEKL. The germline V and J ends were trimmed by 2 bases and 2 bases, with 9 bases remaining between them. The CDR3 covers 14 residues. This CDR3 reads CASSQIDRNYGYTF. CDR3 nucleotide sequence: TGCGCCAGCAGCCAAATAGACAGGAACTATGGCTACACCTTC.

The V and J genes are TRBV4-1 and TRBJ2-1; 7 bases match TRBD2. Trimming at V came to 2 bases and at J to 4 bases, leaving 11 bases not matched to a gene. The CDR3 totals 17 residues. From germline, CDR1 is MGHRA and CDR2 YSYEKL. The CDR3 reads CASSQIELGGMYNEQFF. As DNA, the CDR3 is TGCGCCAGCAGCCAAATTGAATTGGGGGGGATGTACAATGAGCAGTTCTTC.

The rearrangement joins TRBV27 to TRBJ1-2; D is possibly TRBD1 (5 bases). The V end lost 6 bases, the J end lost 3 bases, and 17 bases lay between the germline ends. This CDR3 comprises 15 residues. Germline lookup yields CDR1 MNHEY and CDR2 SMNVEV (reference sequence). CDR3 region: CASSQATGVDYGYTF. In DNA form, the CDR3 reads TGTGCCAGCAGCCAAGCGACGGGGGTGGACTATGGCTACACCTTC.

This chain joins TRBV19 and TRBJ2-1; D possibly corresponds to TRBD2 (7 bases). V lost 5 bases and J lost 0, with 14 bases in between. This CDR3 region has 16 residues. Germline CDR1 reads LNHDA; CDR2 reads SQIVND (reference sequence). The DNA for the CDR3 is TGTGCCAGTAGTCGGCGAGGGGGGGGCTCCTACAATGAGCAGTTCTTC. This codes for CASSRRGGGSYNEQFF.

CDR3 residues: CASSMTGTGGAEQYF. DNA for the CDR3: TGTGCCAGTAGTATGACCGGGACAGGGGGGGCCGAGCAGTACTTC. The genes are TRBV19 and TRBJ2-7, with 11 positions matching TRBD1. After removal of 3 bases from V and 6 bases from J, the junction contained 7 bases not matched to a gene. Germline CDR1 is LNHDA and CDR2 is SQIVND (reference sequence). The CDR3 covers 15 residues.

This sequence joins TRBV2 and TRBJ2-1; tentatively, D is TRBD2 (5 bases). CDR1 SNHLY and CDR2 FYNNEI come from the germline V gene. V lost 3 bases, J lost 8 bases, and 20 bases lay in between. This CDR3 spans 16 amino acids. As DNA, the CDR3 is TGTGCCAGCAGTGAGGCCCTTTTGGGAGCGCGGGATGAGCAGTTCTTC. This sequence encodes CASSEALLGARDEQFF.

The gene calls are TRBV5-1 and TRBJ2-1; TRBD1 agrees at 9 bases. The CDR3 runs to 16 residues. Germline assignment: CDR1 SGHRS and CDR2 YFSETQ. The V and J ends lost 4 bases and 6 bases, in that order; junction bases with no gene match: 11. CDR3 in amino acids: CASSRPDRGNGNEQFF. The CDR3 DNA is TGCGCCAGCAGCCGACCGGACAGGGGTAACGGCAATGAGCAGTTCTTC.

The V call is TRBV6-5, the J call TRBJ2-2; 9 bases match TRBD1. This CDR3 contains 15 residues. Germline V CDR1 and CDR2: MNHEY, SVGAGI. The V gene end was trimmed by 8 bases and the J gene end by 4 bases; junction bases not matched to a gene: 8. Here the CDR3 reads CASLEQGAGTGELFF. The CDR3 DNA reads TGTGCCAGCCTAGAACAGGGGGCGGGCACCGGGGAGCTGTTTTTT.

For the CDR3, the DNA is TGTGCCAGCAGTTTATTAGGGGGCGTCGCTGAAGCTTTCTTT. Translating it yields CASSLLGGVAEAFF. V is TRBV27 and J is TRBJ1-1; TRBD1 agrees at 7 bases. The trim removed 1 base at V and 6 bases at J, leaving 5 bases unmatched. Germline-derived CDR1 and CDR2 are MNHEY and SMNVEV (reference sequence). The CDR3 length is 14 residues.

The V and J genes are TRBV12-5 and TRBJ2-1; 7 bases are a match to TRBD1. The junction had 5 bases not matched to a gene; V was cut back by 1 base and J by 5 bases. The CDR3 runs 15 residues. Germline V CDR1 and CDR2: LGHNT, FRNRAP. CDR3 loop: CASGLGPGTDNEQFF. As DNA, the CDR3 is TGTGCTAGTGGTTTGGGACCGGGGACAGACAATGAGCAGTTCTTC.